These T cell receptor beta chains were read from a single sample in a study of PD-L1 blockade in urothelial cancer. Only in-frame clones appear in the TCRdb table, and some are missing; sequencing was by immunoSEQ multiplex PCR. The sample has 40,000 or so clones, 75% to 90% seen once. The sequenced sample was PBMCs, obtained around atezolizumab (anti-PD-L1) treatment. Source of these receptors: a man between 60 and 70 years old with urothelial cancer. The CDR3 runs from the conserved cysteine through the conserved F or W. D genes are given only for firm matches. Clone size is given for some rows only: seen once, a few or many times, or a class if the clone is expanded.

j_call: TRBJ2-3
d_call: TRBD2
v_call: TRBV27
clone_size: .
cdr3_nt: TGTGCCAGCAGTAGAATAGCGGGGGGGTCCCCGGGGACGCAGTATTTT
cdr3_aa: CASSRIAGGSPGTQYF

j_call: TRBJ2-5
d_call: TRBD2
v_call: TRBV7-3
clone_size: .
cdr3_nt: TGTGCCAGCAGCTTAGGGCGGGCTAGCGGAATTCAAGAGACCCAGTACTTC
cdr3_aa: CASSLGRASGIQETQYF

j_call: TRBJ2-7
d_call: TRBD2
v_call: TRBV27
clone_size: few
cdr3_nt: TGTGCCAGCAGCAGAGGACTAGCGGGAGGGAACTCCTACGAGCAGTACTTC
cdr3_aa: CASSRGLAGGNSYEQYF

j_call: TRBJ2-7
d_call: TRBD1
v_call: TRBV19
clone_size: .
cdr3_nt: TGTGCCAGTAGTATTGGGACAGGGTCCGCCGAGCAGTACTTC
cdr3_aa: CASSIGTGSAEQYF

j_call: TRBJ1-6
d_call: .
v_call: TRBV7-9
clone_size: .
cdr3_nt: TGTGCCAGCAGCTTAGACACTAGTTTCGCCCTCCACTTT
cdr3_aa: CASSLDTSFALHF

j_call: TRBJ2-3
d_call: TRBD2
v_call: TRBV29-1
clone_size: few
cdr3_nt: TGCAGCGTCGGGACTAGCGGAAACACAGATACGCAGTATTTT
cdr3_aa: CSVGTSGNTDTQYF

j_call: TRBJ2-3
d_call: TRBD2
v_call: TRBV5-1
clone_size: .
cdr3_nt: TGCGCCAGCAGCCTGAACGGGGGGGCTATAGGCACAGATACGCAGTATTTT
cdr3_aa: CASSLNGGAIGTDTQYF

j_call: TRBJ1-1
d_call: TRBD1
v_call: TRBV9
clone_size: .
cdr3_nt: TGTGCCAGCAGCACAAGGACAGGGCCGAACACTGAAGCTTTCTTT
cdr3_aa: CASSTRTGPNTEAFF

j_call: TRBJ1-2
d_call: .
v_call: TRBV30
clone_size: once
cdr3_nt: TGTGCCTGGAGTGTACCAGGAACCTATGGCTACACCTTC
cdr3_aa: CAWSVPGTYGYTF

j_call: TRBJ1-5
d_call: TRBD1
v_call: TRBV9
clone_size: .
cdr3_nt: TGTGCCAGCAGCCCGAGGACAGGGTTGAATCAGCCCCAGCATTTT
cdr3_aa: CASSPRTGLNQPQHF

j_call: TRBJ2-5
d_call: .
v_call: TRBV30
clone_size: .
cdr3_nt: TGTGCCTGGCAGGGCCAAGAGACCCAGTACTTC
cdr3_aa: CAWQGQETQYF

j_call: TRBJ2-3
d_call: .
v_call: TRBV6-1
clone_size: .
cdr3_nt: TGTGCCAGCAGCCTCATTGGGAGTAGCACAGATACGCAGTATTTT
cdr3_aa: CASSLIGSSTDTQYF

j_call: TRBJ2-6
d_call: .
v_call: TRBV2
clone_size: .
cdr3_nt: TGTGCCAGCAGTGACCGGGACTCTGGGGCCAACGTCCTGACTTTC
cdr3_aa: CASSDRDSGANVLTF

j_call: TRBJ2-5
d_call: .
v_call: TRBV5-5
clone_size: .
cdr3_nt: TGTGCCAGCAGCTTGGCCGTTAGCGAGACCCAGTACTTC
cdr3_aa: CASSLAVSETQYF

j_call: TRBJ1-2
d_call: .
v_call: TRBV6-5
clone_size: .
cdr3_nt: TGTGCCAGCACCAGCCCTCAGAGGAACTATGGCTACACCTTC
cdr3_aa: CASTSPQRNYGYTF

j_call: TRBJ2-7
d_call: TRBD1
v_call: TRBV5-1
clone_size: few
cdr3_nt: TGCGCCAGCAGCTTGGGGACAGGGGCCCCCTACGAGCAGTACTTC
cdr3_aa: CASSLGTGAPYEQYF

j_call: TRBJ1-4
d_call: TRBD1
v_call: TRBV9
clone_size: .
cdr3_nt: TGTGCCAGCAGCCGGGGACAGGGGTTTGAAAAACTGTTTTTT
cdr3_aa: CASSRGQGFEKLFF

j_call: TRBJ1-2
d_call: .
v_call: TRBV2
clone_size: .
cdr3_nt: TGTGCCACCCACCCAGGGGCGGACTATGGCTACACCTTC
cdr3_aa: CATHPGADYGYTF

j_call: TRBJ2-7
d_call: .
v_call: TRBV11-2
clone_size: .
cdr3_nt: TGTGCCAGCAGCTACCGGCGGACTGCCTACGAGCAGTACTTC
cdr3_aa: CASSYRRTAYEQYF

j_call: TRBJ1-5
d_call: .
v_call: TRBV6-1
clone_size: .
cdr3_nt: TGTGCCAGCAGTGAACAGGTTCTAGGGGGTCAGCCCCAGCATTTT
cdr3_aa: CASSEQVLGGQPQHF

j_call: TRBJ1-2
d_call: .
v_call: TRBV14
clone_size: .
cdr3_nt: TGTGCCAGCAGCTCCATGACTGGCTATGGCTACACCTTC
cdr3_aa: CASSSMTGYGYTF

j_call: TRBJ2-2
d_call: .
v_call: TRBV5-4
clone_size: .
cdr3_nt: TGTGCCAGCAGCACCCGACAGACTTCAGGCACCGGGGAGCTGTTTTTT
cdr3_aa: CASSTRQTSGTGELFF

j_call: TRBJ1-5
d_call: .
v_call: TRBV5-8
clone_size: few
cdr3_nt: TGTGCCAGCAGCGAACTGAATCAGCCCCAGCATTTT
cdr3_aa: CASSELNQPQHF

j_call: TRBJ2-7
d_call: .
v_call: TRBV5-1
clone_size: .
cdr3_nt: TGCGCCAGCAGCCCGGGCAGGGGATCGCTCGAGCAGTACTTC
cdr3_aa: CASSPGRGSLEQYF

j_call: TRBJ1-5
d_call: .
v_call: TRBV19
clone_size: .
cdr3_nt: TGTGCCAGTCGAGCGCCTATTGAGGGAAGCAATCAGCCCCAGCATTTT
cdr3_aa: CASRAPIEGSNQPQHF

j_call: TRBJ2-4
d_call: TRBD2
v_call: TRBV9
clone_size: few
cdr3_nt: TGTGCCAGCAGGGGGGGGGTCGGGGCCAAAAACATTCAGTACTTC
cdr3_aa: CASRGGVGAKNIQYF

j_call: TRBJ1-2
d_call: .
v_call: TRBV6-5
clone_size: .
cdr3_nt: TGTGCCAGCAGTTACTCGAGAGGATTATATGGCTACACCTTC
cdr3_aa: CASSYSRGLYGYTF

j_call: TRBJ1-4
d_call: .
v_call: TRBV19
clone_size: .
cdr3_nt: TGTGCCAGTAGTACAGGGGCCTGGGGACATGAAAAACTGTTTTTT
cdr3_aa: CASSTGAWGHEKLFF

j_call: TRBJ2-3
d_call: .
v_call: TRBV18
clone_size: .
cdr3_nt: TGTGCCAGCTCACCTTCGGGGAGCACAGATACGCAGTATTTT
cdr3_aa: CASSPSGSTDTQYF

j_call: TRBJ2-1
d_call: TRBD1
v_call: TRBV18
clone_size: once
cdr3_nt: TGTGCCAGCTCATCGACAGGGAGATCCTACAATGAGCAGTTCTTC
cdr3_aa: CASSSTGRSYNEQFF

j_call: TRBJ2-7
d_call: TRBD1
v_call: TRBV7-2
clone_size: .
cdr3_nt: TGTGCCAGCAGCCCCCCCGGGACAGGGGGCTACGAGCAGTACTTC
cdr3_aa: CASSPPGTGGYEQYF

j_call: TRBJ2-7
d_call: .
v_call: TRBV5-1
clone_size: .
cdr3_nt: TGCGCCAGCAGCCCCCAGGCTGCAGGGTCAGGCTACGAGCAGTACTTC
cdr3_aa: CASSPQAAGSGYEQYF

j_call: TRBJ2-7
d_call: TRBD1
v_call: TRBV19
clone_size: few
cdr3_nt: TGTGCCAGTAGTGTCAGTCGACAGGGTGGGTACGAGCAGTACTTC
cdr3_aa: CASSVSRQGGYEQYF